This T cell receptor beta chain appears in the sequencing data of a study of blood T cell repertoires in COVID-19. The V gene's germline CDR1 is MRHNA and CDR2 SNTAGT. Trimming removed 7 bases from V and 0 bases from J, with 16 bases in between. The length of the CDR3 is 16 residues. This table comes from immunoSEQ multiplex PCR, and its TCRdb copy is limited to in-frame clones, with some not included. This table holds 200,000 to 250,000 clones, 88% found once. V and J are TRBV6-4 and TRBJ2-1, with TRBD2 as a possible D gene (6 bases). Sample: peripheral blood. The source of this sequence is a young man with active or convalescent COVID-19. The CDR3 DNA is TGTGCCAGCATCCAAGGGACTTTGAGCTCCTACAATGAGCAGTTCTTC. Its translation is CASIQGTLSSYNEQFF.